The 29 T cell receptor beta chains reported below all come from one sample, sequenced in a study of cytomegalovirus exposure and HLA in healthy donors. Libraries were prepared by immunoSEQ multiplex PCR; TCRdb keeps only in-frame clonotypes and omits some of them. Among about 160,000 clones listed, about 85% were seen once. What was sequenced was PBMCs. Receptors originate from a man younger than 45 in good health and CMV-seropositive.

This chain joins TRBV7-6 and TRBJ1-1; 9 nucleotides line up with TRBD1. The V gene end was trimmed by 1 base and the J gene end by 10 bases; junction bases not matched to a gene: 7. The CDR3 has 14 amino acids. Germline-derived CDR1 and CDR2 are SGHVS and FNYEAQ. The CDR3 is CASSLEYGTGLAFF. CDR3 nucleotide sequence: TGTGCCAGCAGCTTAGAGTACGGGACAGGGTTAGCTTTCTTT.

This clone has a single count. The V and J genes are TRBV30 and TRBJ2-3, with TRBD2 identical over 10 bases. The CDR3 totals 18 residues. Per the germline V gene, CDR1 is GTSNPN and CDR2 is SVGIG (reference sequence). The junction had 11 bases not matched to a gene; V was cut back by 2 bases and J by 0 bases. The CDR3 DNA is TGTGCCTGGAGTCTTTTTAGCGGGGGGTACCACAGCACAGATACGCAGTATTTT. As protein: CAWSLFSGGYHSTDTQYF. Filled out from reference TRBV30 and TRBJ2-3, the complete variable domain reads SQTIHQWPATLVQPVGSPLSLECTVEGTSNPNLYWYRQAAGRGLQLLFYSVGIGQISSEVPQNLSASRPQDRQFILSSKKLLLSDSGFYLCAWSLFSGGYHSTDTQYFGPGTRLTVL.

This clone was observed a single time. The chain has TRBV11-2 and TRBJ2-7, with D uncertain. The CDR3 is made up of 14 amino acids. V gave up 1 base and J gave up 0 bases, with 7 bases separating them. CDR1 is SGHAT and CDR2 is FQNNGV in the germline V gene. Here the CDR3 DNA reads TGTGCCAGCAGCTTAGTGACACGCTCCTACGAGCAGTACTTC. As protein: CASSLVTRSYEQYF.

The gene calls are TRBV5-1 and TRBJ2-5, with 7 bases identical to TRBD1. The J segment lost 5 bases and the V segment lost 4 bases, leaving 32 bases of the junction unmatched. The CDR3 is 22 amino acids. CDR1 SGHRS and CDR2 YFSETQ come from the germline V gene. CDR3: CASSRWQKAPNWDRSAPETQYF. The CDR3 DNA reads as TGCGCCAGCAGCCGCTGGCAAAAAGCGCCTAATTGGGACAGAAGCGCCCCGGAGACCCAGTACTTC.

Of note for this clone: The limits of the CDR3 on the DNA are not certain, so only TCRdb's listed CDR3 is given. The V call is TRBV21-1, the J call TRBJ1-6; TRBD1 was called by the table and not checked on the DNA. TRBV21-1 is marked as a pseudogene. The CDR3 region is 19 residues in length, termini included. This CDR3 reads CASSPETSVIVGVGSPLHF.

The J gene is TRBJ2-5, the V gene TRBV5-1; 8 positions agree with TRBD1. Germline CDR1 reads SGHRS; CDR2 reads YFSETQ. This CDR3 has 16 amino acids. Trimming at V came to 4 bases and at J to 4 bases, leaving 12 bases not matched to a gene. This CDR3 is CASSDGVQGGLETQYF. CDR3 nucleotide sequence: TGCGCCAGCAGCGACGGGGTACAGGGGGGATTAGAGACCCAGTACTTC.

CDR3 sequence: CASRPGLETYGYTF. CDR3 nucleotides: TGTGCCAGCAGACCGGGACTAGAAACTTATGGCTACACCTTC. The chain employs TRBV7-9 and TRBJ1-2; a possible D gene is TRBD1 (5 bases). The CDR3 totals 14 residues. Germline-derived CDR1 and CDR2 are SEHNR and FQNEAQ (reference sequence). The V end was cut by 6 bases, the J end by 5 bases, with 16 bases between.

V and J are TRBV27 and TRBJ2-1; D perhaps matches TRBD2 (5 bases). Germline CDR1 and CDR2: MNHEY and SMNVEV (reference sequence). Trimming took off 6 bases at V and 3 bases at J, with 12 bases between the two ends. This CDR3 comprises 14 residues. In nucleotides, the CDR3 is TGTGCCAGCAGCCCCCTAGGACTCTACAATGAGCAGTTCTTC. It is translated as CASSPLGLYNEQFF.

Note on this clone: One end of the junction varies from germline; a read error may be responsible. V and J are TRBV7-7 and TRBJ2-3; D is ambiguous. The CDR3 has 15 amino acids. From germline, CDR1 is SSHAT and CDR2 FNYEAQ (reference sequence). Here the CDR3 reads CASSLRHSSTDTQYF. The CDR3, as DNA: TGTGCTAGCAGCTTGAGGCATTCTAGCACAGATACGCAGTATTTT.

This rearrangement joins TRBV6-6 to TRBJ1-2; 8 nucleotides match TRBD1. With 2 bases clipped from V and 6 bases from J, the junction kept 5 bases outside the gene matches. This CDR3 is built from 14 residues. From germline, CDR1 is MNHNY and CDR2 SVGAGI (reference sequence). CDR3 DNA sequence: TGTGCCAGCAGTTACGACAGGGGTGAAAATGGCTACACCTTC. Protein: CASSYDRGENGYTF.

V usage is TRBV30 and J usage is TRBJ2-4; 8 nucleotides align to TRBD1. Unmatched junction bases numbered 8, after V lost 7 bases and J lost 0 bases. CDR3 length: 15 residues. The V gene's germline CDR1 is GTSNPN and CDR2 SVGIG (reference sequence). CDR3 DNA: TGTGCCTCCTCGACAGGGGATCTAGCCAAAAACATTCAGTACTTC. Translated, it gives CASSTGDLAKNIQYF. Complete variable domain (other parts from reference TRBV30 and TRBJ2-4): SQTIHQWPATLVQPVGSPLSLECTVEGTSNPNLYWYRQAAGRGLQLLFYSVGIGQISSEVPQNLSASRPQDRQFILSSKKLLLSDSGFYLCASSTGDLAKNIQYFGAGTRLSVL.

The rearrangement joins TRBV5-4 to TRBJ1-5; TRBD1 is a possible D gene (5 bases). Germline lookup yields CDR1 SGHNT and CDR2 YYREEE (reference sequence). The CDR3 is 14 residues long. The V end was cut by 10 bases, the J end by 1 base, with 15 bases between. The CDR3 region is CAWGGTGSNQPQHF. The CDR3 DNA follows: TGTGCCTGGGGAGGGACGGGAAGCAATCAGCCCCAGCATTTT.

Note on this clone: The sample contains more than one DNA sequence encoding this CDR3. The chain uses TRBV11-2 and TRBJ1-5; D uncertain. This CDR3 comprises 15 residues. The germline gives CDR1 SGHAT, CDR2 FQNNGV. V gave up 1 base and J gave up 0 bases, with 7 bases separating them. This CDR3 is CASSLAGYSNQPQHF. CDR3 in DNA: TGTGCCAGCAGCTTAGCGGGATATAGCAATCAGCCCCAGCATTTT.

A word on this clone: The same CDR3 is also encoded by other DNA sequences in this sample. CDR3 bases: TGCGCCAGCAGCCAAGGACAGGGAGCCTACGAGCAGTACTTC. This sequence encodes CASSQGQGAYEQYF. The chain has TRBV4-3 and TRBJ2-7, with 7 bases identical to TRBD1. CDR3 length equals 14 residues. The V gene end was trimmed by 1 base and the J gene end by 2 bases; junction bases not matched to a gene: 2. Germline assignment: CDR1 LGHNA and CDR2 YSLEER.

The V gene is TRBV18, the J gene TRBJ2-7; D ambiguous. In germline, CDR1 is KGHSH, CDR2 LQKENI. V shed 0 bases and J shed 5 bases, with 8 bases lying between them. The CDR3 loop spans 13 amino acids. This CDR3 is CASSPPTRNEQYF. The CDR3 DNA sequence: TGTGCCAGCTCACCACCGACCAGGAACGAGCAGTACTTC.

This clone has just one count. V is TRBV4-3 and J is TRBJ2-2; D is possibly TRBD2 (5 bases). The CDR3 is 15 residues long. Germline V gene lookup returns CDR1 LGHNA and CDR2 YSLEER. The V and J ends lost 0 bases and 3 bases respectively, with 8 bases between them. CDR3 bases: TGCGCCAGCAGCCAAGAGCGGACTTACACCGGGGAGCTGTTTTTT. Protein: CASSQERTYTGELFF.

The chain recombines TRBV5-1 with TRBJ2-3; the match to TRBD2 covers 16 bases. Trimming took 6 bases from V and 3 from J; bases not matched to a gene: 10. The CDR3 totals 18 residues. Germline values: CDR1 SGHRS, CDR2 YFSETQ. CDR3 sequence reads: CASTPGTSGGVGTDTQYF. The CDR3 DNA reads as TGCGCCAGCACTCCCGGGACTAGCGGGGGGGTGGGGACAGATACGCAGTATTTT.

This chain uses TRBV7-8 with TRBJ2-3; 12 bases map to TRBD2. In germline, CDR1 is SGHVS, CDR2 FQNEAQ. The CDR3 totals 19 residues. The ends lost 3 bases at V and 1 base at J; junction bases unmatched: 11. The DNA of the CDR3 is TGTGCCAGCAGCTTCGGACTAGCGGGGTCCCCGGAGGGCACAGATACGCAGTATTTT. It translates to CASSFGLAGSPEGTDTQYF.

This rearrangement joins TRBV19 to TRBJ2-1; 12 positions match TRBD2. Germline-derived CDR1 and CDR2 are LNHDA and SQIVND (reference sequence). Trimming took 3 bases from V and 5 from J; bases not matched to a gene: 5. The CDR3 loop spans 16 amino acids. The CDR3 nucleotides read TGTGCCAGTAGTATTGCCCTAGCGGGGGGGCACAATGAGCAGTTCTTC. It encodes CASSIALAGGHNEQFF. The full variable domain, in which reference TRBV19 and TRBJ2-1 provide the parts outside the CDR3, is DGGITQSPKYLFRKEGQNVTLSCEQNLNHDAMYWYRQDPGQGLRLIYYSQIVNDFQKGDIAEGYSVSREKKESFPLTVTSAQKNPTAFYLCASSIALAGGHNEQFFGPGTRLTVL.

The rearrangement links TRBV9 to TRBJ2-7, with 9 positions matching TRBD1. The germline CDR1 and CDR2 sequences are SGDLS and YYNGEE. This CDR3 has 16 amino acids. J lost 5 bases, V lost 4 bases, and 13 bases had no gene match. CDR3 bases: TGTGCCAGCAGCCCGAAGAGTGGGACAGGGAGGCACGAGCAGTACTTC. This sequence encodes CASSPKSGTGRHEQYF.

The chain carries TRBV11-2 and TRBJ2-5; 8 bases line up with TRBD1. Per the germline V gene, CDR1 is SGHAT and CDR2 is FQNNGV. The CDR3 sequence is 17 residues long. With V trimmed by 8 bases and J by 4 bases, 18 bases remained unmatched. The CDR3 bases are TGTGCCAGCCGGGCCCAGGGGGCGCGTTTCGTCGGAGAGACCCAGTACTTC. Translating it yields CASRAQGARFVGETQYF.

This chain joins TRBV4-3 and TRBJ1-5; D gene unclear. Germline-derived CDR1 and CDR2 are LGHNA and YSLEER. The CDR3 has 13 residues. Trimming took 0 bases from V and 5 from J, leaving 5 bases between them. This chain's CDR3 is CASSQDPDQPQHF. The CDR3 nucleotides read TGCGCCAGCAGCCAAGATCCCGATCAGCCCCAGCATTTT.

V gene TRBV19 combines with J gene TRBJ2-7, with D perhaps matching TRBD1 (6 bases). The CDR3 extends over 14 amino acids. V was trimmed by 5 bases and J by 1 base, leaving 12 bases between them. In germline, CDR1 is LNHDA, CDR2 SQIVND (reference sequence). CDR3 region: CASSQDRSSYEQYF. The DNA for the CDR3 is TGTGCCAGTAGTCAAGACAGGTCTTCCTACGAGCAGTACTTC.

The CDR3, as DNA: TGCGCCAGCAGCCCCCGGGGTTTTCGAGCGGGAACCTTTATACATATCGACACAGATACGCAGTATTTT. This sequence encodes CASSPRGFRAGTFIHIDTDTQYF. The chain couples TRBV5-1 to TRBJ2-3; 7 nucleotides match TRBD2. CDR1 and CDR2 from the germline V gene are SGHRS and YFSETQ. The length of the CDR3 is 23 residues. V trimming: 4 bases; J trimming: 2 bases; junction bases outside the gene matches: 31.

The genes are TRBV19 and TRBJ2-7, with 9 bases aligning to TRBD1. V dropped 6 bases and J dropped 8; count of bases not matched to a gene: 5. Germline CDR1 is LNHDA and CDR2 is SQIVND (reference sequence). CDR3 length: 12 residues. CDR3 loop: CASSTTGGKQYF. CDR3 nucleotide sequence: TGTGCCAGTAGCACCACAGGGGGCAAGCAGTACTTC.

As for this clone: The junction departs from the called germline gene at one end, perhaps through a read error. The chain couples TRBV29-1 to TRBJ2-2; weak D call: TRBD2 (5 bases). Germline V gene lookup returns CDR1 SQVTM and CDR2 ANQGSEA. The CDR3 is 17 residues long. In nucleotides, the CDR3 is TGCAGCATTGAGGGCTGGGCAGGCACACCTAACACCGGGGAGCTGTTTTTT. Its translation: CSIEGWAGTPNTGELFF.

V gene TRBV18 combines with J gene TRBJ1-1; D is perhaps TRBD1 (5 bases). V lost 1 base to trimming and J lost 0 bases, with 6 bases between them. Germline-derived CDR1 and CDR2 are KGHSH and LQKENI. The CDR3 totals 14 residues. CDR3 sequence reads: CASSPQGMNTEAFF. The DNA for the CDR3 is TGTGCCAGCTCACCACAGGGGATGAACACTGAAGCTTTCTTT.

This chain links TRBV7-2 with TRBJ2-7, with 9 bases identical to TRBD1. The CDR3 loop spans 15 amino acids. Germline trimming cut 7 bases from V and 4 bases from J; bases unmatched to any gene: 11. Germline CDR1 reads SGHTA; CDR2 reads FQGNSA. The CDR3 here is CASNPSPGQGYEQYF. CDR3 DNA: TGTGCCAGCAACCCTTCGCCGGGACAGGGATACGAGCAGTACTTC.

The CDR3 region has the DNA TGTGCCAGCAGGGGAAACACTGAAGCTTTCTTT. It specifies CASRGNTEAFF. J is TRBJ1-1 and V is TRBV19; D possibly corresponds to TRBD1 (6 bases). Germline assignment: CDR1 LNHDA and CDR2 SQIVND (reference sequence). Trimming stripped 9 bases from V and 2 bases from J, with 7 bases between. The CDR3 spans 11 residues.